This TCR beta chain was found in a study of T cells after yellow fever vaccination. TCRdb reprocessed the 5' RACE reads via MiXCR and lists one record per CDR3 protein. The sample records some 240,000 distinct CDR3 sequences, about 5% being singletons. This clonotype was seen a handful of times. Its antigen is still unknown. CDR1 DFQATT and CDR2 SNEGSKA come from the germline V gene (reference sequence). This CDR3 has 13 residues. Trimming left V 1 base short and J 3 bases short, with 10 bases between. Study conclusions and caveats: Most clones from primary vaccination were detected again post-booster (roughly 96% CD4, 88% CD8).

The sample consisted of CD4+ T cells sorted from PBMCs, taken on the day of the yellow fever booster vaccination. The receptor's source is a man aged 18 to 30 who received the YFV17D yellow fever vaccine. The J gene is TRBJ2-7, the V gene TRBV20-1, with D possibly matching TRBD2 (6 bases). Written as DNA, the CDR3 is TGCAGTGCTAGAGGGTCTAGCGACTACGAGCAGTACTTC. This translates into CSARGSSDYEQYF.